This T cell receptor (beta chain) emerged from a study of tumor-infiltrating lymphocytes in oesophageal squamous cell carcinoma. Each CDR3 protein is one row after TCRdb ran MiXCR on the PCR reads. This sample has over 20,000 distinct CDR3 sequences, with about a third found just once. This clonotype came up many times. The CDR3 is 14 amino acids. The germline CDR1 and CDR2 sequences are LNHDA and SQIVND (reference sequence). The germline V and J ends were trimmed by 7 bases and 4 bases, with 16 bases remaining between them. This sequence joins TRBV19 and TRBJ1-2; D call uncertain. This clonotype was sampled from a female donor with esophageal squamous cell carcinoma. The sample comprised esophageal tumor tissue. The CDR3 loop is CASKMGPTFYGYTF. CDR3 coding DNA: TGTGCCAGTAAAATGGGCCCTACATTCTATGGCTACACCTTC.